This T cell receptor beta chain appears in the sequencing data of a study of T-cell reconstitution after alpha-beta-depleted transplantation in children. Study-wide points: T-cell numbers and diversity, one year after transplant, stemmed largely from T cells that were newly produced. Certain patients had high TCRbeta diversity at day 60, and it came from recipient T cells and thymic progenitors that survived. As was reported, about two months after transplant, alpha-beta T cells came from several hundred expanded graft clones.

TCRbeta library construction was performed incorporating unique molecular identifiers. In TCRdb, the PCR reads were re-called with MiXCR into one record per CDR3 protein. Of some 600,000 distinct CDR3 sequences listed, 10% to 15% are singletons. This clonotype has a handful of counts. Its matching antigen is unknown. Germline loops: CDR1 DFQATT, CDR2 SNEGSKA (reference sequence). Trimming took off 3 bases at V and 3 bases at J, with 9 bases between the two ends. The CDR3 is made up of 12 amino acids. The rearrangement uses TRBV20-1 and TRBJ2-7; no clear D gene. The specimen comprised PBMCs, mostly from graft donor cells, sampled 360 days after TCRalphabeta/CD19-depleted stem cell transplant. This clonotype was sampled from a male patient between 10 and 17 years old who had a stem cell transplant for acute myeloid leukemia, so the T cells may come from the graft donor. The CDR3 DNA sequence: TGCAGTGCTAGTGCCTGGGGCTACGAGCAGTACTTC. Translating gives CSASAWGYEQYF.